A single sample gave rise to the 29 T cell receptor beta chains below, sequenced in a study of OX40 agonist ivuxolimab in advanced cancers. Data came from immunoSEQ multiplex PCR; TCRdb stores just in-frame clones and leaves some out. The sample contains 70,000 to 85,000 clones, 84% of which appear only once. The sequencing used CD4+ or CD8+ T cells sorted from blood, collected in a trial of the OX40 agonist ivuxolimab. The origin of the receptors is an adult with an advanced solid tumor such as melanoma, head and neck, liver or kidney cancer.

The chain recombines TRBV18 with TRBJ1-6; unclear D gene. The germline V gene encodes CDR1 KGHSH and CDR2 LQKENI. CDR3 length: 13 amino acids. Trimming stripped 1 base from V and 10 bases from J, with 8 bases between. The CDR3 reads CASSPRRESPLHF. CDR3 sequence (DNA): TGTGCCAGCTCACCACGCCGGGAGTCACCCCTCCACTTT.

V is TRBV7-2 and J is TRBJ1-1; D not certain. Germline loops: CDR1 SGHTA, CDR2 FQGNSA. Trimming shortened V by 0 bases and J by 7 bases, and 9 bases separated the two germline ends. The CDR3 loop spans 13 amino acids. CDR3 residues: CASSLATRGEAFF. Here the CDR3 DNA reads TGTGCCAGCAGCTTAGCCACGCGCGGTGAAGCTTTCTTT.

The chain links TRBV5-1 to TRBJ1-5; D gene ambiguous. V was clipped by 0 bases and J by 4 bases, with 11 bases between them. CDR3 length: 15 residues. Germline loops: CDR1 SGHRS, CDR2 YFSETQ. CDR3 protein: CASSLAPGPNQPQHF. In DNA, the CDR3 is TGCGCCAGCAGCTTGGCCCCGGGCCCAAATCAGCCCCAGCATTTT.

The chain is built from TRBV19 and TRBJ2-1; TRBD2 aligns across 12 bases. V was pared by 1 base and J by 10 bases, with 5 bases of the junction left unmatched. Germline CDR1 and CDR2: LNHDA and SQIVND (reference sequence). There are 15 residues in the CDR3. As DNA, the CDR3 is TGTGCCAGTAGTATAGCAGGACTAGCGGGACTGGAGCAGTTCTTC. As protein: CASSIAGLAGLEQFF.

CDR3 bases: TGTGCCAGCAGTTCCTCGTGGAGGGCGAACACCGGGGAGCTGTTTTTT. It codes for CASSSSWRANTGELFF. The V and J genes are TRBV28 and TRBJ2-2, with D perhaps matching TRBD2 (6 bases). Germline values: CDR1 MDHEN, CDR2 SYDVKM. Trimming took 4 bases from V and 0 from J, leaving 12 bases between them. This CDR3 contains 16 residues.

The V call is TRBV27, the J call TRBJ2-5; possibly TRBD1 for D (5 bases). This CDR3 is built from 13 residues. Germline assignment: CDR1 MNHEY and CDR2 SMNVEV (reference sequence). V lost 6 bases to trimming and J lost 2 bases, with 10 bases between them. The CDR3 spells CASRTVLQETQYF. The CDR3 region has the DNA TGTGCCAGCAGGACAGTCCTACAAGAGACCCAGTACTTC.

Only one count was recorded for this clone. CDR3 sequence (DNA): TGTGCCACCGGAACCCGGGGAAAGAAGACCGGGGAGCTGTTTTTT. Encoded protein: CATGTRGKKTGELFF. V and J are TRBV28 and TRBJ2-2, with D maybe TRBD2 (5 bases). CDR3 length equals 15 residues. Germline V gene lookup returns CDR1 MDHEN and CDR2 SYDVKM. V lost 10 bases to trimming and J lost 5 bases, with 20 bases between them.

The chain couples TRBV7-8 to TRBJ2-3; 7 bases line up with TRBD2. V lost 5 bases and J lost 2; bases outside the gene matches: 7. Germline V CDR1 and CDR2: SGHVS, FQNEAQ. The length of the CDR3 is 15 residues. The CDR3 nucleotides read TGTGCCAGCAGCCCGCGGGAGCCGCTCACAGATACGCAGTATTTT. Translation gives CASSPREPLTDTQYF.

The chain links TRBV6-5 to TRBJ1-1; D call uncertain. This CDR3 has 15 residues. Germline values: CDR1 MNHEY, CDR2 SVGAGI. Trimming removed 2 bases from V and 1 base from J, with 11 bases in between. CDR3 in amino acids: CASSYGWATNTEAFF. CDR3 coding DNA: TGTGCCAGCAGTTACGGGTGGGCGACGAACACTGAAGCTTTCTTT.

This rearrangement joins TRBV6-1 to TRBJ1-6, with a possible D match to TRBD1 (6 bases). CDR3 size: 15 residues. V shed 4 bases and J shed 7 bases, with 14 bases lying between them. Germline CDR1 MNHNS, CDR2 SASEGT. The CDR3 loop reads CASSATTGTNSPLHF. The CDR3 DNA reads as TGTGCCAGCAGTGCTACAACAGGGACGAATTCACCCCTCCACTTT.

CDR3: CASSFSGEYNEQFF. CDR3 bases: TGTGCCAGCAGTTTCAGCGGGGAGTACAATGAGCAGTTCTTC. The J gene is TRBJ2-1, the V gene TRBV27; 7 positions agree with TRBD2. The V and J ends lost 3 bases and 4 bases, in that order; junction bases with no gene match: 3. This CDR3 contains 14 residues. The germline V gene encodes CDR1 MNHEY and CDR2 SMNVEV (reference sequence).

This clone was detected once. The chain recombines TRBV19 with TRBJ2-5; 9 bases map to TRBD1. The ends lost 5 bases at V and 5 bases at J; junction bases unmatched: 15. This CDR3 comprises 17 residues. Germline assignment: CDR1 LNHDA and CDR2 SQIVND (reference sequence). CDR3 region: CASSPGTGIGTVETQYF. Here the CDR3 DNA reads TGTGCCAGTAGTCCCGGGACAGGGATTGGGACGGTGGAGACCCAGTACTTC.

This chain joins TRBV5-1 and TRBJ2-5; D uncertain. This CDR3 has 14 residues. V was pared by 0 bases and J by 5 bases, with 11 bases between. Germline V lookup: CDR1 SGHRS, CDR2 YFSETQ. CDR3 sequence (DNA): TGCGCCAGCAGCTTGGGGGAAGAGTGGGAGACCCAGTACTTC. Encoded protein: CASSLGEEWETQYF.

V usage is TRBV6-5 and J usage is TRBJ2-3; D is unclear. V lost 5 bases and J 4 bases, leaving 7 bases between the germline ends. Germline V gene lookup returns CDR1 MNHEY and CDR2 SVGAGI. The CDR3 is made up of 12 amino acids. CDR3 amino acids: CASSNQADTQYF. Written as DNA, the CDR3 is TGTGCCAGCAGTAACCAGGCAGATACGCAGTATTTT.

J is TRBJ1-3 and V is TRBV4-2; a possible D gene is TRBD1 (5 bases). The V and J ends lost 0 bases and 8 bases respectively, with 8 bases between them. The CDR3 totals 13 residues. Germline-derived CDR1 and CDR2 are LGHNA and YNFKEQ. The chain's CDR3 is CASSQDRGDTIYF. CDR3 in DNA: TGTGCCAGCAGCCAAGATCGAGGGGACACCATATATTTT.

The chain carries TRBV19 and TRBJ1-6; 8 bases are a match to TRBD1. The CDR3 spans 15 residues. The trim removed 8 bases at V and 7 bases at J, leaving 10 bases unmatched. Per germline, CDR1 LNHDA and CDR2 SQIVND (reference sequence). CDR3: CASGVGQGENSPLHF. CDR3 nucleotide sequence: TGTGCCAGTGGGGTCGGACAGGGTGAAAATTCACCCCTCCACTTT.

The rearrangement uses TRBV21-1 and TRBJ2-1; the D segment call TRBD2 is taken from the table without a DNA check. TRBV21-1 is noted as a pseudogene. The CDR3 sequence is 23 residues long. CDR3: CASSRKGVPMAASGRRQVGEQFF. CDR3 in DNA: TGTGCCAGCAGCCGCAAAGGGGTACCGATGGCGGCTAGCGGGAGGAGGCAAGTGGGTGAGCAGTTCTTC.

The chain combines TRBV4-3 with TRBJ1-1; 8 nucleotides agree with TRBD1. V lost 4 bases to trimming and J lost 7 bases; unmatched junction nucleotides: 11. The CDR3 length is 15 residues. Germline V gives CDR1 LGHNA, CDR2 YSLEER. This CDR3 is CASSPGDRRTYEAFF. The DNA of the CDR3 is TGCGCCAGCAGCCCAGGGGACAGGCGCACCTATGAAGCTTTCTTT.

The rearrangement links TRBV2 to TRBJ1-4; 9 bases fit TRBD1. The CDR3 runs to 15 residues. Trimming removed 6 bases from V and 8 bases from J; junction bases left unmatched: 10. The germline V gene has CDR1 SNHLY and CDR2 FYNNEI. The CDR3 DNA sequence: TGTGCCAGCAGGAGACCGGGACAGGGAGGGGAAAAACTGTTTTTT. It codes for CASRRPGQGGEKLFF.

The chain carries TRBV4-2 and TRBJ2-5; tentative D call: TRBD1 (6 bases). Trimming removed 1 base from V and 4 bases from J, with 13 bases in between. The CDR3 is made up of 15 amino acids. CDR1 and CDR2 from the germline V gene are LGHNA and YNFKEQ. In DNA form, the CDR3 reads TGTGCCAGCAGCCAAGCCGACAGGACTCGAGAGACCCAGTACTTC. Translating gives CASSQADRTRETQYF.

This chain uses TRBV19 with TRBJ1-1; 7 nucleotides align to TRBD1. The J segment lost 4 bases and the V segment lost 3 bases, leaving 8 bases of the junction unmatched. Germline CDR1 LNHDA, CDR2 SQIVND (reference sequence). This CDR3 is built from 15 residues. The CDR3 loop reads CASSIGGRGSTEAFF. The CDR3 region has the DNA TGTGCCAGTAGTATTGGAGGCAGGGGGAGCACTGAAGCTTTCTTT.

This clone has just a few counts. V gene TRBV4-1 combines with J gene TRBJ2-2; 9 bases agree with TRBD2. CDR1 is MGHRA and CDR2 is YSYEKL in the germline V gene. With V trimmed by 1 base and J by 8 bases, 14 bases remained unmatched. This CDR3 has 18 residues. The CDR3 loop reads CASSQGGLVAGETGELFF. The DNA for the CDR3 is TGCGCCAGCAGCCAAGGAGGTTTAGTAGCGGGAGAGACGGGGGAGCTGTTTTTT.

J is TRBJ2-1 and V is TRBV15, with 7 bases matching TRBD1. Germline CDR1 reads LNHNV; CDR2 reads YYDKDF (reference sequence). The CDR3 covers 19 residues. V dropped 1 base and J dropped 5; count of bases not matched to a gene: 17. The CDR3 DNA follows: TGTGCCACCAGCAGAGGAAGGACAGGCCTTGGGATATGGGACAATGAGCAGTTCTTC. Its translation: CATSRGRTGLGIWDNEQFF. Combining the CDR3 with reference TRBV15 and TRBJ2-1 gives the whole variable domain DAMVIQNPRYQVTQFGKPVTLSCSQTLNHNVMYWYQQKSSQAPKLLFHYYDKDFNNEADTPDNFQSRRPNTSFCFLDIRSPGLGDTAMYLCATSRGRTGLGIWDNEQFFGPGTRLTVL.

The CDR3 sequence: CAGKRDRGWNTEAFF. As DNA, the CDR3 is TGTGCCGGTAAAAGGGACAGGGGATGGAACACTGAAGCTTTCTTT. The chain employs TRBV30 and TRBJ1-1; 10 bases are a match to TRBD1. Germline CDR1 is GTSNPN and CDR2 is SVGIG (reference sequence). CDR3 length: 15 residues. The V gene end was trimmed by 8 bases and the J gene end by 1 base; junction bases not matched to a gene: 10.

This clone was seen a single time. This sequence joins TRBV11-2 and TRBJ1-1, with unresolved D. V was pared by 3 bases and J by 4 bases, with 6 bases between. The CDR3 length is 12 residues. Germline-derived CDR1 and CDR2 are SGHAT and FQNNGV. The CDR3 DNA sequence: TGTGCCAGCAGCTTTACGGGCACTGAAGCTTTCTTT. It yields the protein CASSFTGTEAFF.

This rearrangement joins TRBV5-1 to TRBJ2-2; 7 nucleotides match TRBD2. In germline, CDR1 is SGHRS, CDR2 YFSETQ. J lost 2 bases, V lost 2 bases, and 3 bases had no gene match. The CDR3 runs to 15 residues. The CDR3 sequence: CASSLGGGNTGELFF. The CDR3 nucleotides read TGCGCCAGCAGCTTAGGCGGGGGTAACACCGGGGAGCTGTTTTTT.

The chain combines TRBV7-3 with TRBJ2-7, with D perhaps matching TRBD1 (6 bases). V was clipped by 5 bases and J by 6 bases, with 17 bases between them. From germline, CDR1 is SGHTA and CDR2 FQGTGA. The CDR3 totals 14 residues. DNA of the CDR3: TGTGCCAGCAGCCCTCAGGGGACGATAGCCGAGCAGTACTTC. This codes for CASSPQGTIAEQYF.

The chain uses TRBV21-1 and TRBJ2-5; the tabulated D call, TRBD2, remains unverified against the DNA. TRBV21-1 is tagged as a pseudogene. This CDR3 contains 13 residues. The CDR3 DNA is TGTGCCAGCAACCCGGACTCCCCAAAGACCCAGTACTTC. This codes for CASNPDSPKTQYF.

The rearrangement joins TRBV2 to TRBJ1-1; a possible D gene is TRBD1 (6 bases). Germline V CDR1 and CDR2: SNHLY, FYNNEI. This CDR3 is 15 amino acids long. V shed 4 bases and J shed 0 bases, with 12 bases lying between them. The CDR3 DNA is TGTGCCAGCAGTGGACAGCAGGGGATGAACACTGAAGCTTTCTTT. Translated: CASSGQQGMNTEAFF.